This TCR beta chain was retrieved from a study of blood T cell repertoires in COVID-19. For the study at large: There were acute and convalescent COVID-19 samples, and they came from the United States, Italy and Spain. PBMCs, B-cell-depleted T cells, or T cells were the source of the cDNA or gDNA that made up the material.

Germline V gene data show CDR1 as GTSNPN and CDR2 as SVGIG (reference sequence). V trimming: 1 base; J trimming: 3 bases; junction bases outside the gene matches: 7. CDR3 length: 15 residues. How the authors handled the data: Amplification of reference gene primers provided the estimated nucleated cell counts. Using immunoSEQ multiplex PCR, the repertoire was profiled, and TCRdb retains in-frame clones only, with some absent. Clonal size and the V and J genes are those of that table, whereas D and trimming came from the DNA. This sample has nearly 350,000 clones, with around 87% found just once. Those enrolled in Seattle joined during active infection and were followed longitudinally afterward.

This sequence originates from a woman aged 50 to 65 with COVID-19, enrolled during active disease. The rearrangement joins TRBV30 to TRBJ2-7, with 9 bases matching TRBD1. Sequencing was carried out using peripheral blood. The CDR3 region has the DNA TGTGCCTGGAGTGACACTTGGGACAGGGACTACGAGCAGTACTTC. Protein product: CAWSDTWDRDYEQYF.